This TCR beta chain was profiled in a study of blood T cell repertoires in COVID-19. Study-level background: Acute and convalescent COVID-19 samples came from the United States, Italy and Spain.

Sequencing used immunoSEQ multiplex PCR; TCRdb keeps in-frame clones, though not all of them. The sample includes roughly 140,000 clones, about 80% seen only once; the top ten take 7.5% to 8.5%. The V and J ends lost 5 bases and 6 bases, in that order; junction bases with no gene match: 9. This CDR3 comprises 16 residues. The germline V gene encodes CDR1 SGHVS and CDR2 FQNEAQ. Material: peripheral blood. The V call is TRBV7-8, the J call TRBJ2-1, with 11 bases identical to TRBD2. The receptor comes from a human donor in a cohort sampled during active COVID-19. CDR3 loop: CASSPLSGGVVNEQFF. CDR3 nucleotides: TGTGCCAGCAGCCCCCTTAGCGGGGGGGTCGTCAATGAGCAGTTCTTC.